The T cell receptor beta chain under discussion was sequenced for a study of T-cell memory formation after mild COVID-19. The study's findings and limits: For second-wave clones that peaked at day 37, SARS-CoV-2 specificity went unverified. The main location of contracting CD4+ clones was CM and EM, and that of contracting CD8+ clones was EMRA.

The CDR3 is made up of 16 amino acids. With 5 bases removed from V and 7 bases from J, the gap between germline ends came to 24 bases. Concerning this clonotype itself: As yet, its antigen is unknown.

TCRdb fed the 5' RACE reads into MiXCR, producing one record per CDR3 protein. The table shows about 410,000 distinct CDR3 sequences, with 23% occurring only once. The V and J genes are TRBV12-3 or TRBV12-4 and TRBJ2-7; perhaps TRBD2 as D (7 bases). The sequence derives from an adult woman who had mild COVID-19 (a few samples of this study predate the infection). Cell type and time point are not known. Sequenced: PBMCs or a T cell subset sorted from them (not recorded which). The CDR3 is CASSLGGTIKRREQYF. In DNA form, the CDR3 reads TGTGCCAGCAGTCTAGGGGGGACTATAAAAAGAAGGGAGCAGTACTTC.